The present entry profiles one T cell receptor (beta chain) with its context. Antigen unknown. Genes and germline come from the mouse. The read ends 4 residues shy of where the CDR3 ends; the end is completed using the germline J gene. Cell sorting was performed on pooled cutaneous lymph node cells with CD4, CD8alpha, NKG2D, NKG2ACE and other markers. Sequencing relied on a cDNA template that was reverse transcribed from extracted RNA. Sequenced by immunoSEQ multiplex PCR; TCRdb stores in-frame clones only, minus some. The sample contains 270,000 or so clones, none of them singletons. This sample stems from a study of CD8+ T cells in alopecia areata. On the study more broadly: Female approximately 7-11-week-old C3H/HeJ recipients received skin from approximately 6-13-month-old C3H/HeJ graft donors with spontaneous alopecia. Study-level points and caveats: Normal skin contains resident alphabeta T cells, and these are also sequenced in scalp samples. Unlike in mice, where it was clearer, TCR sharing across patients was less clear, possibly HLA-related.

CDR3 length: 15 amino acids. The germline CDR1 and CDR2 sequences are GKSSPN and SITVG. The ends lost 1 base at V and 4 bases at J; junction bases unmatched: 9. The rearrangement links TRBV31 to TRBJ1-2, with 7 bases fitting TRBD1. The sample comprised CD4+ T cells sorted from a lymph node. This TCR was sampled from a C3H/HeJ mouse with alopecia areata. The strain's MHC haplotype is H2-k. Incomplete CDR3 DNA: TGTGCCTGGAGTCCAAGAACAGGGGCGGCCTCC. This encodes CAWSPRTGAAS. The entire CDR3 sequence reads CAWSPRTGAASDYTF. The whole variable domain, filled in from reference TRBV31 and TRBJ1-2, reads AQTIHQWPVAEIKAVGSPLSLGCTIKGKSSPNLYWYWQATGGTLQQLFYSITVGQVESVVQLNLSASRPKDDQFILSTEKLLLSHSGFYLCAWSPRTGAASDYTFGSGTRLLVI.